This T cell receptor beta chain emerged from a study of graft-versus-host responses after intestinal transplantation (dated by TCRdb to the early 2020s). Regarding the complete study: The transplants that recipients received were multivisceral, liver-intestinal, or isolated intestinal. Every recipient was given anti-thymocyte globulin induction, followed by around three years of maintenance tacrolimus and steroids. Bulk TCR-beta CDR3 sequencing was used to track graft-versus-host and host-versus-graft alloreactive T cell clones in the graft, circulation and bone marrow after intestinal transplantation. Alloreactive clones were identified by sequencing pre-transplant mixed lymphocyte reaction products and comparing them with unstimulated pre-transplant donor and recipient T cells. Of the 20 to 25 intestinal transplant recipients enrolled in the cohort, one of whom was a retransplant, a few patients without pretransplant specimens were excluded. A peak of at least 4% donor T cells among recipient peripheral blood mononuclear cells was the definition used for donor T cell macrochimerism. Samples from a few later patients were sequenced in-house on an Illumina MiSeq with MiXCR processing rather than by the commercial service.

With regard to this clone: Its binding antigen is unknown. Per-base quality was not reported, and no clone a single base away is much larger than it.

This specimen's time point label, per the study, means: cells obtained before transplantation from donor or recipient. CD3+CD4+ and CD3+CD8+ populations were FACS-sorted from unstimulated pre-transplant donor and recipient cells taken from spleen or lymph nodes. What the authors observed across the whole study: In the allografts of patients with donor T cell macrochimerism, GvH to HvG T cell clonal ratios were high. Early after transplant, peak levels of circulating GvH clones were found to be associated with declines in HvG clones. The conclusions were limited by the relatively low number and heterogeneity of the intestinal transplant patients. GvH clones were detected in recipient bone marrow, and some of these GvH clones were observed earlier in ileal mucosa or blood, consistent with an intestinal mucosal origin.

Library preparation used the immunoSEQ multiplex PCR assay. For most patients, genomic DNA was isolated with the Qiagen DNeasy Blood and Tissue Kit and sent frozen to Adaptive Biotechnologies for TCR sequencing. For most patients, genomic DNA was subjected to high-throughput TCR-beta CDR3 sequencing by Adaptive Biotechnologies. As for how the authors treated the data: TCR sequencing data were retrieved from Adaptive's ImmunoSEQ software for 15 to 20 patients, whereas a few other patients were processed with MiXCR and VDJtools. To correct CD4 versus CD8 sorting errors, sequences present in both subsets at a frequency ratio below 5:1 were removed. CDR3 nucleotide sequences shared between donor and recipient were removed because their origin could not be assigned. To count as alloreactive, a clone needed at least 2-fold expansion over unstimulated cells and a minimum CFSE-low frequency of 0.002% (template counts) or 0.001% (read counts). Clones were considered mappable if detected in sequenced pre-transplant spleen, lymph node, or MLR CFSE-low populations of the donor or recipient. The cumulative frequency of alloreactive clones was calculated as a percentage of all sequences, weighted by copy number. This immuneACCESS table, as held by TCRdb, lists in-frame sequences with V and J called but not all clones. Of the missing ones, under half trace to an unresolved V gene in checked studies; the others have no known cause. Clone size and V and J calls were adopted from that table, with D and trimming inferred from the DNA. The sample has tens of thousands of clones on record, around four fifths of them singletons. The ten largest clones capture roughly 17% of the sample.

The CDR3 starts with the cysteine, ends with the phenylalanine, and has 18 residues. Only the CDR3 portion is preserved as DNA: 54 bases, with reading frame beginning at the first base. V is cut by 3 bases and J by 1 base, and the space between the germline ends is 16 bases. For CDR1 and CDR2, the germline V gene lists SNHLY and FYNNEI. Sample: unstimulated CD8+ T cells sorted from spleen or lymph node cells, taken before intestinal transplant. The sequence joins TRBV2 to TRBJ2-6; the D gene assignment is perhaps TRBD1 or TRBD2, with each matching 5 bases. This sequence originates from a human donor who received an intestinal transplant. The DNA reads TGTGCCAGCAGTGATCGGAACGGGGACGGATCTGGGGCCAACGTCCTGACTTTC. Its protein is CASSDRNGDGSGANVLTF.